Each of the 26 T cell receptor beta chains below was sequenced from the same sample in a study of PD-1 blockade in classical Hodgkin lymphoma. Profiled with immunoSEQ multiplex PCR; TCRdb holds only in-frame clones, not every one. The table lists tens of thousands of clones, around 80% of them singletons. Relapses following autologous stem cell transplantation were seen in all patients, with brentuximab vedotin exposure varying. Material: peripheral blood mononuclear cells (PBMCs), obtained before the second cycle of nivolumab. The receptors shown here come from a human donor with classical Hodgkin lymphoma.

The chain is built from TRBV5-1 and TRBJ1-1; unclear D gene. Germline V gene lookup returns CDR1 SGHRS and CDR2 YFSETQ. The CDR3 covers 14 residues. Deletions cut 0 bases from V and 2 bases from J, with 8 bases between. CDR3 in DNA: TGCGCCAGCAGCTTGGGTACAGCAAACACTGAAGCTTTCTTT. Translating it yields CASSLGTANTEAFF.

This sequence joins TRBV4-2 and TRBJ2-5; 7 bases are shared with TRBD1. The germline V gene encodes CDR1 LGHNA and CDR2 YNFKEQ. The junction had 8 bases not matched to a gene; V was cut back by 2 bases and J by 5 bases. This CDR3 contains 15 residues. CDR3 protein: CASSQSRQGWETQYF. The CDR3 nucleotides read TGTGCCAGCAGCCAATCACGACAGGGATGGGAGACCCAGTACTTC.

V is TRBV18 and J is TRBJ1-4, with 10 bases lining up with TRBD1. Germline V CDR1 and CDR2: KGHSH, LQKENI. The J segment lost 7 bases and the V segment lost 5 bases, leaving 7 bases of the junction unmatched. The CDR3 is made up of 15 amino acids. Here the CDR3 reads CASSTRDRGGEKLFF. The DNA of the CDR3 is TGTGCCAGCTCAACCCGGGACAGGGGAGGTGAAAAACTGTTTTTT.

The chain joins TRBV5-1 to TRBJ2-5; D might be TRBD2 (7 bases). From germline, CDR1 is SGHRS and CDR2 YFSETQ. V was shortened by 4 bases and J by 5 bases, with 15 bases between the two germline ends. The CDR3 totals 14 residues. The CDR3 nucleotides are TGCGCCAGCAGCCCCGCTTCGGGGGGCGAGACCCAGTACTTC. Translating gives CASSPASGGETQYF.

The chain has TRBV27 and TRBJ2-1, with 9 bases identical to TRBD2. V was clipped by 7 bases and J by 9 bases; unmatched bases: 10. Germline values: CDR1 MNHEY, CDR2 SMNVEV (reference sequence). The CDR3 length is 14 residues. CDR3 in amino acids: CASNPSGKGAEQFF. CDR3 DNA sequence: TGTGCCAGCAACCCTAGCGGGAAGGGGGCTGAGCAGTTCTTC.

J is TRBJ1-1 and V is TRBV30; D not certain. Trimming cost V 0 bases and J 4 bases, with 15 bases left between them. Germline CDR1 is GTSNPN and CDR2 is SVGIG (reference sequence). The length of the CDR3 is 15 residues. CDR3 in amino acids: CAWSVRGSLLTEAFF. The CDR3 region has the DNA TGTGCCTGGAGTGTACGTGGTTCACTCCTCACTGAAGCTTTCTTT.

This clone was recorded only once. The chain joins TRBV4-2 to TRBJ2-1, with D tentatively TRBD1 (6 bases). The CDR3 is 12 amino acids. Germline CDR1 and CDR2: LGHNA and YNFKEQ. V gave up 0 bases and J gave up 12 bases, with 9 bases separating them. The CDR3 region has the DNA TGTGCCAGCAGCCAAGAAGCCAGGGGGCAGTTCTTC. It is translated as CASSQEARGQFF.

The rearrangement links TRBV28 to TRBJ2-5; 12 bases map to TRBD2. V was pared by 3 bases and J by 5 bases, with 13 bases of the junction left unmatched. This CDR3 region has 18 residues. Germline CDR1 MDHEN, CDR2 SYDVKM. CDR3 nucleotide sequence: TGTGCCAGCAGTTTGAAAGGTCTAGCGGGAGGGCCAGGGGAGACCCAGTACTTC. This encodes CASSLKGLAGGPGETQYF.

The genes are TRBV29-1 and TRBJ2-3; TRBD2 aligns across 8 bases. The CDR3 is 11 amino acids. The V and J ends lost 6 bases and 12 bases, in that order; junction bases with no gene match: 8. Per the germline V gene, CDR1 is SQVTM and CDR2 is ANQGSEA. The CDR3 region has the DNA TGCAGCGTAGCCGCGGGGGGCGGCCAGTATTTT. This gives the protein CSVAAGGGQYF.

This clone was counted only a few times. This chain uses TRBV25-1 with TRBJ2-2; 10 nucleotides agree with TRBD2. This CDR3 contains 15 residues. CDR1 is MGHDK and CDR2 is SYGVNS in the germline V gene. The J segment lost 5 bases and the V segment lost 5 bases, leaving 5 bases of the junction unmatched. Written as DNA, the CDR3 is TGTGCCAGCAGTCCGGCTAGCGGGAGTACCGGGGAGCTGTTTTTT. Protein sequence: CASSPASGSTGELFF.

V gene TRBV6-1 combines with J gene TRBJ2-7, with 9 bases lining up with TRBD1. The germline V gene encodes CDR1 MNHNS and CDR2 SASEGT. The length of the CDR3 is 13 residues. Trimming cost V 6 bases and J 4 bases; bases outside gene matches: 4. CDR3 bases: TGTGCCAGCAGGAAGACAGGGGGGTACGAGCAGTACTTC. Translated, it gives CASRKTGGYEQYF.

The genes are TRBV28 and TRBJ2-3; no definite D call. This CDR3 has 15 residues. Trimming took off 3 bases at V and 4 bases at J, with 14 bases between the two ends. CDR1 is MDHEN and CDR2 is SYDVKM in the germline V gene. CDR3 sequence (DNA): TGTGCCAGCAGTTTCTGGACCGCCGGCGCAGATACGCAGTATTTT. Translating gives CASSFWTAGADTQYF.

V and J are TRBV6-6 and TRBJ1-1; weak D call: TRBD1 (5 bases). The CDR3 is 14 amino acids. From germline, CDR1 is MNHNY and CDR2 SVGAGI (reference sequence). Trimming pared 5 bases from V and 4 bases from J, leaving 14 bases between. The CDR3 DNA is TGTGCCAGCAGTCCGGGACCCTTTGGCACTGAAGCTTTCTTT. Protein sequence: CASSPGPFGTEAFF.

The V gene is TRBV28, the J gene TRBJ1-6, with D possibly matching TRBD1 (6 bases). The V gene's germline CDR1 is MDHEN and CDR2 SYDVKM. This CDR3 has 16 residues. Trimming removed 6 bases at V and 5 bases at J, with 17 bases between. CDR3 protein: CASSRGGGLNNSPLHF. CDR3 DNA sequence: TGTGCCAGCAGCCGCGGGGGGGGGCTCAATAATTCACCCCTCCACTTT. The variable domain in full, completed from reference TRBV28 and TRBJ1-6, reads DVKVTQSSRYLVKRTGEKVFLECVQDMDHENMFWYRQDPGLGLRLIYFSYDVKMKEKGDIPEGYSVSREKKERFSLILESASTNQTSMYLCASSRGGGLNNSPLHFGNGTRLTVT.

The V and J genes are TRBV29-1 and TRBJ2-3; a possible D gene is TRBD2 (6 bases). Trimming left V 3 bases short and J 2 bases short, with 9 bases between. The CDR3 is 13 amino acids. In germline, CDR1 is SQVTM, CDR2 ANQGSEA. This chain's CDR3 is CSVERGTTDTQYF. The CDR3 DNA sequence: TGCAGCGTTGAGCGGGGTACCACAGATACGCAGTATTTT.

This clone was observed once. The chain carries TRBV18 and TRBJ1-4; possible D gene TRBD1, 6 bases. Germline V lookup: CDR1 KGHSH, CDR2 LQKENI. There are 13 residues in the CDR3. Trimming shortened V by 9 bases and J by 8 bases, and 16 bases separated the two germline ends. CDR3 sequence: CASRYRANEKLFF. The CDR3 DNA follows: TGTGCCAGTCGTTACAGGGCCAACGAAAAACTGTTTTTT.

The chain is built from TRBV19 and TRBJ2-2; 10 nucleotides agree with TRBD1. V dropped 4 bases and J dropped 0; count of bases not matched to a gene: 2. The CDR3 totals 16 residues. Germline V gives CDR1 LNHDA, CDR2 SQIVND (reference sequence). The CDR3 loop reads CASSTGQGANTGELFF. CDR3 coding DNA: TGTGCCAGTAGTACCGGACAGGGGGCGAACACCGGGGAGCTGTTTTTT.

This clone was picked up a small number of times. The chain carries TRBV19 and TRBJ2-2; no reliable D call. There are 12 residues in the CDR3. Trimming removed 5 bases at V and 7 bases at J, with 8 bases between. Germline V gene lookup returns CDR1 LNHDA and CDR2 SQIVND (reference sequence). In DNA, the CDR3 is TGTGCCAGTAGTCTGAATAACGGGGAGCTGTTTTTT. This sequence encodes CASSLNNGELFF.

This sequence joins TRBV6-1 and TRBJ2-1; D is unresolved. Germline assignment: CDR1 MNHNS and CDR2 SASEGT. The CDR3 length is 12 residues. V lost 4 bases to trimming and J lost 5 bases, with 6 bases between them. CDR3 residues: CASSGANNEQFF. DNA for the CDR3: TGTGCCAGCAGTGGGGCTAACAATGAGCAGTTCTTC.

The rearrangement uses TRBV28 and TRBJ1-5; 8 bases agree with TRBD1. V dropped 3 bases and J dropped 2; count of bases not matched to a gene: 0. Germline loops: CDR1 MDHEN, CDR2 SYDVKM. The CDR3 contains 14 residues. CDR3 region: CASSLDRGNQPQHF. CDR3 DNA: TGTGCCAGCAGTTTGGACAGGGGCAATCAGCCCCAGCATTTT.

In DNA form, the CDR3 reads TGTGCCAGTAGTATGACCGGGACAGGGAGCGAAAAACTGTTTTTT. Translation: CASSMTGTGSEKLFF. This rearrangement joins TRBV19 to TRBJ1-4, with TRBD1 matching 9 bases. Germline V gives CDR1 LNHDA, CDR2 SQIVND (reference sequence). With 3 bases clipped from V and 8 bases from J, the junction kept 7 bases outside the gene matches. The CDR3 covers 15 residues.

This chain uses TRBV13 with TRBJ1-4; 8 positions match TRBD1. In germline, CDR1 is PRHDT, CDR2 FYEKMQ (reference sequence). There are 14 residues in the CDR3. V gave up 5 bases and J gave up 4 bases; unmatched junction bases: 3. DNA for the CDR3: TGTGCCAGCAGCATCGGACAGGGTAATGAAAAACTGTTTTTT. This encodes CASSIGQGNEKLFF.

The chain recombines TRBV28 with TRBJ2-1, with 10 bases identical to TRBD1. There are 14 residues in the CDR3. The V gene's germline CDR1 is MDHEN and CDR2 SYDVKM. V was pared by 10 bases and J by 6 bases, with 9 bases of the junction left unmatched. This chain's CDR3 is CATKRGTGANEQFF. DNA for the CDR3: TGTGCCACCAAACGTGGGACAGGGGCCAATGAGCAGTTCTTC.

The chain couples TRBV27 to TRBJ2-1; 14 positions match TRBD2. CDR3 length: 17 amino acids. Germline lookup yields CDR1 MNHEY and CDR2 SMNVEV (reference sequence). Trimming took 5 bases from V and 9 from J; bases not matched to a gene: 12. This CDR3 reads CASSGRTSGGILGEQFF. The CDR3 DNA is TGTGCCAGCAGTGGAAGGACTAGCGGGGGGATCTTAGGTGAGCAGTTCTTC.

The V and J genes are TRBV19 and TRBJ1-2; no clear D. The CDR3 consists of 13 residues. Trimming removed 3 bases from V and 8 bases from J, with 13 bases in between. Germline assignment: CDR1 LNHDA and CDR2 SQIVND (reference sequence). CDR3 in DNA: TGTGCCAGTAGTATCGGAACCGTCGGGGGCTACACCTTC. Translating it yields CASSIGTVGGYTF.

The V and J genes are TRBV27 and TRBJ1-5; the D is unclear. Germline CDR1 reads MNHEY; CDR2 reads SMNVEV (reference sequence). The CDR3 totals 12 residues. V lost 5 bases, J lost 9 bases, and 11 bases lay in between. CDR3 DNA sequence: TGTGCCAGCAGTACAGCTGGCGGGCCCCAGCATTTT. Its protein is CASSTAGGPQHF.